These 10 T cell receptor beta chains share one sample of origin, sequenced in a study of beta chain features in type 1 diabetes (dated by TCRdb to the late 2010s). On the study overall, not on this receptor specifically: A moderate but significant shortening of TCRB CDR3 length was observed in type 1 diabetes patients in all four CD4+ subsets.

Libraries were built with the immunoSEQ multiplex PCR assay. All of the isolated RNA was reverse transcribed with the High Capacity cDNA Reverse Transcription Kit, so expressed TCRB transcripts were sequenced. The source is immuneACCESS, and TCRdb retained only in-frame sequences with V and J called. Part of the clones is not carried over; for the studies checked, unresolved V genes explain less than half of this, and the remainder is unexplained. A total of about 48,000 clones appear in this sample, about 40% of them only once. Together, the top ten hold approximately 1.5% of the sample. Their antigens remain unidentified. Source material: Tregs from blood. The cell subset or site tag for this specimen amounts to: regulatory CD4+ T cells. These receptors were collected from a man aged 25-40 years with type 1 diabetes.

Points on this clone: At the DNA level, this CDR3 is encoded by other sequences in the same sample as well. The chain recombines TRBV7-9 with TRBJ2-5, with 7 nucleotides matching TRBD2. From germline, CDR1 is SEHNR and CDR2 FQNEAQ (reference sequence). V lost 3 bases to trimming and J lost 3 bases; unmatched junction nucleotides: 1. The CDR3 runs 13 residues. CDR3: CASSFAGEETQYF. CDR3 in DNA: TGTGCCAGCAGCTTCGCGGGAGAAGAGACCCAGTACTTC.

This clone was observed a few times. The rearrangement uses TRBV6-5 and TRBJ2-5, with D maybe TRBD1 (6 bases). This CDR3 has 15 amino acids. CDR1 is MNHEY and CDR2 is SVGAGI in the germline V gene. The V end lost 4 bases, the J end lost 0 bases, and 12 bases lay between the germline ends. This CDR3 is CASSFSGTNQETQYF. For the CDR3, the DNA is TGTGCCAGCAGTTTCTCAGGGACAAACCAAGAGACCCAGTACTTC.

The chain recombines TRBV14 with TRBJ2-7; a possible D gene is TRBD1 (5 bases). V dropped 4 bases and J dropped 5 bases, with 18 bases sitting between them. This CDR3 spans 15 amino acids. Germline-derived CDR1 and CDR2 are SGHDN and FVKESK. CDR3 sequence (DNA): TGTGCCAGCAGCCTGGGGCTCACGGAAGGTAACGAGCAGTACTTC. Protein: CASSLGLTEGNEQYF.

This clone was observed a handful of times. The chain couples TRBV27 to TRBJ2-7; TRBD1 matches 7 bases. In germline, CDR1 is MNHEY, CDR2 SMNVEV (reference sequence). Germline trimming cut 9 bases from V and 3 bases from J; bases unmatched to any gene: 11. This CDR3 is built from 14 residues. The chain's CDR3 is CASRPGQRVYEQYF. CDR3 bases: TGTGCCAGTCGTCCGGGACAGAGAGTCTACGAGCAGTACTTC.

The chain employs TRBV20-1 and TRBJ2-4, with D perhaps TRBD1 (5 bases). V gave up 3 bases and J gave up 6 bases, with 6 bases separating them. The CDR3 has 11 residues. Germline lookup yields CDR1 DFQATT and CDR2 SNEGSKA (reference sequence). CDR3 sequence reads: CSASDRNIQYF. The CDR3 coding sequence is TGCAGTGCTAGCGACAGAAACATTCAGTACTTC.

This clone was found a few times. J is TRBJ2-3 and V is TRBV28; TRBD1 might be the D (6 bases). CDR1 and CDR2 (germline): MDHEN, SYDVKM. The V and J ends lost 6 bases and 4 bases respectively, with 8 bases between them. This CDR3 has 12 residues. CDR3 DNA sequence: TGTGCCAGCAGAACAGGGCCAGATACGCAGTATTTT. It translates to CASRTGPDTQYF.

The chain uses TRBV19 and TRBJ2-1, with D possibly TRBD1 on 6 matching bases. This CDR3 is built from 18 residues. Germline CDR1 and CDR2: LNHDA and SQIVND (reference sequence). Trimming cost V 3 bases and J 4 bases, with 22 bases left between them. In DNA form, the CDR3 reads TGTGCCAGTAGTATTGGGGCTCTTCGGGACACTTTATACAATGAGCAGTTCTTC. This sequence encodes CASSIGALRDTLYNEQFF.

The chain employs TRBV7-3 and TRBJ2-2, with a weak D call TRBD1 (6 bases). Looked up from germline, CDR1 is SGHTA and CDR2 is FQGTGA. This CDR3 contains 14 residues. Trimming stripped 4 bases from V and 8 bases from J, with 14 bases between. The CDR3 protein is CASSSRQAGGELFF. As DNA, the CDR3 is TGTGCCAGCAGCTCGCGACAGGCCGGTGGGGAGCTGTTTTTT.

This clone was seen only once. The V call is TRBV18, the J call TRBJ2-3; 9 bases agree with TRBD2. This CDR3 contains 18 residues. Trimming at V came to 2 bases and at J to 2 bases, leaving 11 bases not matched to a gene. Germline CDR1 reads KGHSH; CDR2 reads LQKENI. The CDR3 sequence: CASSPGRAAGGLTDTQYF. The DNA of the CDR3 is TGTGCCAGCTCACCAGGGAGGGCAGCGGGAGGACTCACAGATACGCAGTATTTT.

The chain uses TRBV7-9 and TRBJ1-6; D uncertain. The germline CDR1 and CDR2 sequences are SEHNR and FQNEAQ (reference sequence). The CDR3 is 13 amino acids. Trimming left V 5 bases short and J 10 bases short, with 12 bases between. In nucleotides, the CDR3 is TGTGCCAGCAGCACAAAAGATACATCACCCCTCCACTTT. As protein: CASSTKDTSPLHF.